The following is a T cell receptor (beta chain) sequence with its context. What this receptor recognizes is not known. No base-level quality is on record; no much larger clone is a single base apart. This specimen comes from a study of B cell selection in AIRE deficiency (dated by TCRdb to about 2019). Turning to the overall study: Researchers compared TCRbeta repertoires of sorted blood CD4+ conventional T cells and regulatory T cells in AIRE-deficient patients with those in healthy controls. The TCR-sequenced cohort comprised roughly 5 AIRE-deficient APECED patients and roughly 5 healthy control donors. Study-level results and caveats: Shorter CDR3s were found in shared Treg sequences, reflecting a bias toward rearrangements containing few non-templated nucleotide insertions. Sequencing covered only TCRbeta chains, and more than 30% of shared healthy-donor Treg sequences were also present in healthy Tconv, possibly due to differing TCRalpha chains. Among a few thousand shared Treg TCRbeta sequences, 31.6% were shared exclusively among healthy donors and around 9.2% exclusively among patients, which suggests that Treg selection is less efficient in the absence of AIRE. About a third of Treg TCRbeta sequences shared among healthy donors appeared in patient Tconv cells, suggesting diversion of Treg-biased clones into the Tconv compartment. In terms of TCRBV gene usage, CDR3 length and TCR diversity, Tconv and Treg cells from AIRE-deficient patients looked similar to Tconv and Treg cells from healthy donors.

The immunoSEQ platform was used for TCRbeta chain sequencing. As for the authors' bioinformatics: When conventional T cell repertoires were pooled, 90,000 to 120,000 distinct in-frame TCRbeta sequences were obtained from patients and 13.4x10^4 from healthy donors. Treg TCRbeta sequences found in two or more individuals were classed as public, and these public Treg TCRbeta sequences were then looked for in Tconv repertoires. Differences between groups were assessed by Mann-Whitney U tests with Bonferroni-Dunn correction in GraphPad Prism 7.03. The table was pulled from immuneACCESS by TCRdb, which kept in-frame rearrangements only. Such tables lose some clones; where checked, under half of the loss comes from unresolved V genes, and the rest has no known cause. V, J and clone size reflect that table, while D and trimming were determined from the DNA. The sample includes approximately 19,000 clones, with 95% to 98% observed a single time. The leading ten clones occupy roughly 0.3% of the sample.

Conventional CD4 T cells were sorted as CD4+CD127+ cells. AIRE-deficient patients had APECED syndrome. Tconv and Treg cells for TCRbeta sequencing were sorted on a FACSAria flow cytometer. Sorted cells were collected in 5-ml round-bottom polystyrene tubes, and dry cell pellets were stored frozen at -80 degrees C prior to sequencing. Including the terminal cysteine and phenylalanine, the CDR3 comprises 12 residues. The only DNA kept is the CDR3, 36 bases in frame from the first base. The germline ends are 8 bases apart after V is trimmed by 4 bases and J by 4 bases. The germline V gene sets CDR1 to SQVTM and CDR2 to ANQGSEA.

Sequences were obtained from conventional CD4+ T cells sorted from PBMCs. The rearranged chain carries TRBV29-1 and TRBJ1-5, with the D segment identity uncertain. This TCR was recovered from a human donor with AIRE deficiency. The sequenced DNA is TGCAGCGTTGGGCAGAGTAATCAGCCCCAGCATTTT. It translates to CSVGQSNQPQHF. Extended through the reference TRBV29-1 and TRBJ1-5 proteins, this CDR3 yields the full variable domain: SAVISQKPSRDICQRGTSLTIQCQVDSQVTMMFWYRQQPGQSLTLIATANQGSEATYESGFVIDKFPISRPNLTFSTLTVSNMSPEDSSIYLCSVGQSNQPQHFGDGTRLSIL.